These 12 T cell receptor beta chains were all obtained from the same sample, sequenced in a study of early T cells in non-severe SARS-CoV-2 infection (dated by TCRdb to about 2021). Preparation of the library involved 5' RACE. Sequencing was carried out with a NextSeq 500. The raw public reads went through TCRdb reprocessing: fastp at Q25, MiXCR clone calling, in-frame beta chains kept. CDR3 protein duplicates are merged, each entry listing the most common genes and DNA. This sample gives tens of thousands of distinct CDR3 sequences in total; roughly 13% of them show up just once. Of the sample, 1.4% falls within the top ten clones. Sequenced input: whole blood. Receptors were obtained from an adult who was a healthcare worker with PCR-confirmed SARS-CoV-2 infection or an uninfected control (not recorded which).

This clonotype was recorded many times. The chain is built from TRBV7-8 and TRBJ1-3; D gene uncertain. V gave up 2 bases and J gave up 4 bases, with 3 bases separating them. Germline V gives CDR1 SGHVS, CDR2 FQNEAQ. This CDR3 comprises 12 residues. The CDR3 protein is CASSLKGNTIYF. The DNA for the CDR3 is TGTGCCAGCAGCTTAAAAGGAAACACCATATATTTT.

This clonotype showed up many times. V is TRBV4-3 and J is TRBJ2-5; 9 bases fit TRBD2. From germline, CDR1 is LGHNA and CDR2 YSLEER. With 4 bases clipped from V and 4 bases from J, the junction kept 10 bases outside the gene matches. CDR3 length equals 16 residues. CDR3 region: CASSPRGSGGVETQYF. CDR3 bases: TGCGCCAGCAGCCCCCGCGGTAGCGGGGGCGTAGAGACCCAGTACTTC.

This clonotype was recorded many times. V is TRBV6-2 or TRBV6-3 and J is TRBJ1-5; D remains unclear. The CDR3 consists of 13 residues. Per germline, CDR1 MNHEY and CDR2 SVGEGT. Trimming stripped 3 bases from V and 4 bases from J, with 7 bases between. Here the CDR3 DNA reads TGTGCCAGCAGTTATAGTACGAATCAGCCCCAGCATTTT. This encodes CASSYSTNQPQHF.

This clonotype has a handful of counts. The chain recombines TRBV3-1 with TRBJ2-3, with 12 bases that match TRBD2. Per germline, CDR1 LGHDT and CDR2 YNNKEL (reference sequence). The CDR3 has 17 residues. With 4 bases clipped from V and 2 bases from J, the junction kept 7 bases outside the gene matches. CDR3: CASSPLAGGFFTDTQYF. The CDR3 coding sequence is TGTGCCAGCAGCCCACTAGCGGGGGGATTTTTCACAGATACGCAGTATTTT.

The V and J genes are TRBV30 and TRBJ2-7; D may be TRBD1 or TRBD2 (5 bases each). The CDR3 extends over 14 amino acids. Trimming took 2 bases from V and 1 from J, leaving 12 bases between them. The germline V gene has CDR1 GTSNPN and CDR2 SVGIG (reference sequence). CDR3 sequence (DNA): TGTGCCTGGAGTCATGGGGGTATTTCCTACGAGCAGTACTTC. Protein sequence: CAWSHGGISYEQYF.

Of note for this clonotype: This may be a read error: a much more frequent sequence differs by one nucleotide. The rearrangement uses TRBV18 and TRBJ1-6, with D possibly matching TRBD1 (5 bases). CDR1 is KGHSH and CDR2 is LQKENI in the germline V gene. The CDR3 is 17 residues long. Trimming took 4 bases from V and 9 from J, leaving 22 bases between them. The CDR3, as DNA: TGTGCCAGCTCACTCAAGGACCCACTTGGGGGATTTTCACCCCTCCACTTT. Translating gives CASSLKDPLGGFSPLHF.

This clonotype was seen repeatedly, ten times or more. Here the CDR3 DNA reads TGTGCCAGCAGCTCGACAGGGGGTGAGCAGTTCTTC. Its translation: CASSSTGGEQFF. This chain uses TRBV11-2 with TRBJ2-1; 9 bases agree with TRBD1. V lost 4 bases, J lost 9 bases, and 1 base stayed unmatched. This CDR3 has 12 amino acids. Per germline, CDR1 SGHAT and CDR2 FQNNGV.

This clonotype has only a few counts. The chain carries TRBV12-3 or TRBV12-4 and TRBJ1-2; TRBD1 matches at 9 bases. CDR3 length: 14 amino acids. The V gene end was trimmed by 5 bases and the J gene end by 4 bases; junction bases not matched to a gene: 5. The CDR3 DNA follows: TGTGCCAGCAGTCATGGACAGGGGACCTATGGCTACACCTTC. It is translated as CASSHGQGTYGYTF.

This clonotype was detected a few times. The chain employs TRBV6-1 and TRBJ1-1; 8 bases agree with TRBD1. The length of the CDR3 is 14 residues. CDR1 is MNHNS, CDR2 SASEGT, per germline. Unmatched junction bases numbered 8, after V lost 6 bases and J lost 5 bases. CDR3 loop: CASSLQGAGTEAFF. CDR3 nucleotide sequence: TGTGCCAGCAGCCTCCAGGGGGCAGGGACTGAAGCTTTCTTT.

This clonotype appeared a few times. V usage is TRBV7-8 and J usage is TRBJ2-3; 11 bases align to TRBD2. CDR3 size: 16 residues. Losses at the gene ends were 5 bases for V and 6 bases for J; bases not matched to a gene: 10. Germline V gives CDR1 SGHVS, CDR2 FQNEAQ. The CDR3 coding sequence is TGTGCCAGCAGCCCCCGGTTAGCGGGGGGGCCTGATACGCAGTATTTT. Its protein is CASSPRLAGGPDTQYF.

There are many counts of this clonotype. The chain carries TRBV2 and TRBJ1-1; D uncertain. CDR3 length equals 10 residues. Germline CDR1 is SNHLY and CDR2 is FYNNEI. The V gene lost 8 bases and the J gene lost 7 bases, with 8 bases spanning the gap. The CDR3 reads CASSGSEAFF. For the CDR3, the DNA is TGTGCCAGCTCCGGGAGTGAAGCTTTCTTT.

The chain joins TRBV20-1 to TRBJ1-6; TRBD1 agrees at 7 bases. There are 18 residues in the CDR3. Trimming cost V 1 base and J 0 bases; bases outside gene matches: 9. CDR1 is DFQATT, CDR2 SNEGSKA, per germline (reference sequence). Here the CDR3 reads CSARGPPTGLSYNSPLHF. As DNA, the CDR3 is TGCAGTGCTAGAGGACCGCCGACAGGGCTCTCCTATAATTCACCCCTCCACTTT.